A selection of T cell receptor beta chains follows, all from one sample in a study of blood T cell repertoires in COVID-19. The method was immunoSEQ multiplex PCR; TCRdb's version includes in-frame clones alone and lacks a portion of them. Seen here are over 250,000 clones, around 86% observed once, and the top ten hold roughly 2.1%. The sequenced material came from peripheral blood. These receptor sequences come from a man aged 45-60 years with acute or convalescent COVID-19. Both conserved end residues are part of each CDR3. A D gene is named only where the DNA matches it firmly.

J gene | D gene | V gene | CDR3 protein
TRBJ2-2 | NA | TRBV7-9 | CASGGRTGELFF
TRBJ2-1 | TRBD2 | TRBV29-1 | CSAEGGGPIYYNEQFF
TRBJ2-5 | NA | TRBV6-5 | CASSYSSGLETQYF
TRBJ1-3 | NA | TRBV19 | CASSISVYGNTIYF
TRBJ2-3 | TRBD2 | TRBV5-1 | CASSSLAGGTDTQYF
TRBJ1-2 | TRBD1 | TRBV5-5 | CASSLLAGGNKYGYTF
TRBJ2-3 | TRBD1 | TRBV30 | CAWSVPGQRFTDTQYF
TRBJ1-1 | TRBD1 | TRBV10-2 | CASSDPGQGRMNTEAFF
TRBJ1-2 | TRBD1 | TRBV15 | CATSRRQGQGYTF
TRBJ1-2 | TRBD1 | TRBV2 | CASSVQGEIGGYTF
TRBJ2-1 | TRBD2 | TRBV7-3 | CASSFSGGAYNEQFF
TRBJ1-1 | NA | TRBV5-1 | CASSPWTQRGTEAFF
TRBJ2-2 | TRBD1 | TRBV6-4 | CASSDSAGGVAGELFF
TRBJ2-1 | TRBD2 | TRBV10-3 | CAISGGTINEQFF
TRBJ1-4 | TRBD1 | TRBV6-5 | CASSPQGGEKLFF
TRBJ1-5 | NA | TRBV19 | CASTRHNSNQPQHF
TRBJ1-5 | NA | TRBV6-1 | CASSEWGAGNQPQHF
TRBJ1-1 | NA | TRBV5-1 | CASSRGDNTEAFF
TRBJ2-2 | TRBD1 | TRBV10-3 | CAISDQGQGRTGELFF
TRBJ2-3 | TRBD2 | TRBV3-1/TRBV3-2 | CASSQEASGRTDTQYF
TRBJ1-2 | NA | TRBV18 | CASSPTTGEDYGYTF
TRBJ1-1 | NA | TRBV6-4 | CASSDREGSTEAFF
TRBJ2-7 | NA | TRBV7-9 | CASSFGQGNPYEQYF
TRBJ2-1 | NA | TRBV7-2 | CASSWAGAGANNEQFF
TRBJ1-5 | TRBD1 | TRBV7-9 | CASSLGQGKQPQHF
TRBJ1-6 | TRBD1 | TRBV7-9 | CASSLGTGHSPLHF
TRBJ2-5 | NA | TRBV18 | CASSPSMTDWETQYF
TRBJ1-1 | TRBD1 | TRBV19 | CASGQGAFRNTEAFF
TRBJ2-3 | TRBD1 | TRBV11-2 | CASSLATGQGRTQYF
TRBJ1-1 | NA | TRBV2 | CASRRQSMNTEAFF
TRBJ1-6 | TRBD1 | TRBV10-3 | CAISESSGTGYSPLHF
TRBJ1-6 | TRBD1 | TRBV5-1 | CASSLRQGGDNSPLHF
TRBJ2-7 | NA | TRBV25-1 | CASSGLLAAHEQYF
TRBJ2-5 | TRBD1 | TRBV19 | CASSLSRQGRETQYF
TRBJ1-5 | NA | TRBV10-3 | CAISDGLQPQHF
TRBJ1-1 | NA | TRBV19 | CASRAGGGTEAFF
TRBJ1-1 | NA | TRBV7-9 | CASSPSNFLNTEAFF
TRBJ1-1 | TRBD1 | TRBV5-4 | CASSSTRGPNTEAFF
TRBJ2-6 | TRBD2 | TRBV25-1 | CASSDLRGGAGANVLTF
TRBJ2-1 | TRBD1 | TRBV2 | CASSPTVGDRVNNEQFF
TRBJ1-1 | TRBD1 | TRBV5-6 | CASSFKHRGTEAFF
TRBJ2-1 | NA | TRBV2 | CASSDPRARTYNEQFF
TRBJ2-5 | NA | TRBV5-4 | CASSLKQGRGETQYF
TRBJ1-2 | NA | TRBV29-1 | CSVFSGYGYTF
TRBJ2-3 | TRBD2 | TRBV2 | CASSRLADQDTQYF
TRBJ1-2 | NA | TRBV9 | CASSPGGNNYGYTF
TRBJ2-4 | TRBD2 | TRBV10-2 | CASSAVPGLAGGSKNIQYF
TRBJ2-5 | NA | TRBV29-1 | CSVANKLQETQYF
TRBJ1-6 | TRBD1 | TRBV23-1 | CASSQSSGTGAMSSYNSPLHF
TRBJ2-1 | NA | TRBV19 | CASSIDHGGANNEQFF
TRBJ1-2 | NA | TRBV7-2 | CASSLGQTSNYGYTF
TRBJ1-4 | NA | TRBV21-1 | CASSNSRKDRGRRYEKLFF
TRBJ1-5 | NA | TRBV27 | CASSGGYSNQPQHF
TRBJ1-2 | NA | TRBV5-4 | CASSDGQRPHYGYTF